What follows are 23 T cell receptor beta chains derived from one specimen sequenced in a study of Graves' ophthalmopathy and Graves' hyperthyroidism. Amplified TCR beta CDR3 regions were obtained using RNA transcripts as template. Investigators did first-round RT-PCR with HTBI primers, then second-round multiplex PCR. MiXCR, run by TCRdb on the multiplex PCR reads, gives a single entry per CDR3 protein. The table lists 650,000 to 900,000 distinct CDR3 sequences, roughly 40% of them singletons. The sequenced sample was peripheral blood. All receptors come from an adult man with Graves' ophthalmopathy.

This clonotype has just a few counts. The rearrangement uses TRBV20-1 and TRBJ2-7; TRBD2 is a possible D gene (6 bases). V was shortened by 1 base and J by 3 bases, with 16 bases between the two germline ends. The germline gives CDR1 DFQATT, CDR2 SNEGSKA (reference sequence). The CDR3 loop spans 15 amino acids. CDR3 sequence reads: CSARGGRGGSYEQYF. In DNA, the CDR3 is TGCAGTGCTAGAGGCGGGCGGGGTGGGAGCTACGAGCAGTACTTC.

As to this clonotype: One junction end does not reproduce the germline sequence, and a read error may be involved. V is TRBV9 and J is TRBJ1-5; no clear D gene. The CDR3 sequence is 13 residues long. The germline gives CDR1 SGDLS, CDR2 YYNGEE. CDR3 DNA: TGCGCCAGCAGCCTTAGGGTTTTCCAGCCCCAGCATTTT. Protein: CASSLRVFQPQHF.

The sample holds many counts of this clonotype. The CDR3 DNA follows: TGTGCCAGCAGTTCATCCGACAGGATAGGCTACACCTTC. This codes for CASSSSDRIGYTF. The chain recombines TRBV25-1 with TRBJ1-2; D possibly corresponds to TRBD1 (6 bases). V lost 5 bases, J lost 8 bases, and 15 bases lay in between. This CDR3 has 13 residues. Germline CDR1 MGHDK, CDR2 SYGVNS.

The chain has TRBV28 and TRBJ2-7; D gene ambiguous. This CDR3 contains 13 residues. The V gene's germline CDR1 is MDHEN and CDR2 SYDVKM. V was cut by 11 bases and J by 3 bases, with 17 bases left in between. The CDR3 sequence is CACQEQSFYEQYF. In nucleotides, the CDR3 is TGTGCCTGCCAGGAACAGAGCTTCTACGAGCAGTACTTC.

Comments on this clonotype: As the CDR3 is not closed by the conserved phenylalanine or tryptophan, this likely results from a read error. This sequence joins TRBV10-3 and TRBJ1-1, with 7 bases lining up with TRBD1. The CDR3 is made up of 15 amino acids. Germline lookup yields CDR1 ENHRY and CDR2 SYGVKD. As DNA, the CDR3 is TGTGCCAGCAGTGAGTCCCGGACAGGTTACACTGAAGCTTTCCTT. It is translated as CASSESRTGYTEAFL.

This clonotype was seen only a few times. V is TRBV20-1 and J is TRBJ2-2; D is perhaps TRBD1 (5 bases). The CDR3 extends over 11 amino acids. V was trimmed by 6 bases and J by 6 bases, leaving 8 bases between them. Per germline, CDR1 DFQATT and CDR2 SNEGSKA (reference sequence). The CDR3 protein is CSAQGAGELFF. As DNA, the CDR3 is TGCAGTGCCCAAGGGGCCGGGGAGCTGTTTTTT.

The chain joins TRBV7-9 to TRBJ1-1; no reliable D call. Trimming removed 5 bases from V and 5 bases from J, with 12 bases in between. CDR3 length: 13 amino acids. In germline, CDR1 is SEHNR, CDR2 FQNEAQ (reference sequence). CDR3 region: CASSPPGGTEAFF. As DNA, the CDR3 is TGTGCCAGCAGCCCCCCGGGAGGGACTGAAGCTTTCTTT.

In this sample, this clonotype turned up many times. The V call is TRBV29-1, the J call TRBJ2-2; unclear D gene. V lost 4 bases and J lost 8, with 8 bases in between. The CDR3 has 11 residues. The germline V gene has CDR1 SQVTM and CDR2 ANQGSEA. CDR3 coding DNA: TGCAGCGTTGCTGCGGTAGGGGAGCTGTTTTTT. This encodes CSVAAVGELFF.

V is TRBV15 and J is TRBJ1-1, with 8 bases that match TRBD1. V dropped 0 bases and J dropped 4; count of bases not matched to a gene: 4. This CDR3 has 15 amino acids. The germline V gene encodes CDR1 LNHNV and CDR2 YYDKDF (reference sequence). CDR3 bases: TGTGCCACCAGCAGAGAACGGACAGGGACCACTGAAGCTTTCTTT. The encoded protein is CATSRERTGTTEAFF.

This clonotype came up many times. V usage is TRBV11-2 and J usage is TRBJ2-7; 11 positions match TRBD2. V dropped 6 bases and J dropped 1; count of bases not matched to a gene: 5. CDR3 length: 15 amino acids. Germline-derived CDR1 and CDR2 are SGHAT and FQNNGV. This CDR3 reads CASSYGTSGSYEQYF. The CDR3 nucleotides read TGTGCCAGCAGTTATGGGACTAGCGGTTCCTACGAGCAGTACTTC.

In this sample, this clonotype turned up a few times. This chain joins TRBV20-1 and TRBJ2-2; no definite D call. V gave up 1 base and J gave up 3 bases, with 9 bases separating them. CDR3 size: 14 residues. The germline V gene encodes CDR1 DFQATT and CDR2 SNEGSKA (reference sequence). CDR3 nucleotides: TGCAGTGCTAGAGTCCAGGCCTACACCGGGGAGCTGTTTTTT. Encoded protein: CSARVQAYTGELFF.

Comment on this clonotype: An end of the junction differs from the germline gene, which may be a read error. This chain links TRBV20-1 with TRBJ1-5; possible D gene TRBD1, 6 bases. Germline V lookup: CDR1 DFQATT, CDR2 SNEGSKA (reference sequence). The CDR3 has 11 amino acids. CDR3 nucleotides: TGCAGTGCACGGCCTCAGGGGCCCCCGCATTTT. The encoded protein is CSARPQGPPHF.

V is TRBV9 and J is TRBJ1-1; D might be TRBD1 (5 bases). This CDR3 is 15 amino acids long. Deletions cut 4 bases from V and 4 bases from J, with 17 bases between. Germline V CDR1 and CDR2: SGDLS, YYNGEE. The DNA for the CDR3 is TGTGCCAGCAGCCAGGAACCGGGGCGAGGCACTGAAGCTTTCTTT. Amino acid sequence: CASSQEPGRGTEAFF.

In this sample, this clonotype turned up many times. The chain uses TRBV10-3 and TRBJ1-2; D uncertain. V lost 3 bases, J lost 6 bases, and 11 bases lay in between. The CDR3 sequence is 13 residues long. Germline V gives CDR1 ENHRY, CDR2 SYGVKD. The CDR3 spells CAISEGQRDGYTF. The DNA of the CDR3 is TGTGCCATCAGTGAAGGGCAGCGGGATGGCTACACCTTC.

This chain connects TRBV10-3 to TRBJ2-5; the D is unclear. This CDR3 contains 12 residues. Germline lookup yields CDR1 ENHRY and CDR2 SYGVKD. V gave up 11 bases and J gave up 5 bases, with 15 bases separating them. The CDR3 region has the DNA TGTGCCTGCAGCTACCTCTGGGAGACCCAGTACTTC. Its translation is CACSYLWETQYF.

The genes are TRBV4-1 and TRBJ2-7; 8 positions agree with TRBD1. The CDR3 length is 15 residues. CDR1 and CDR2 (germline): MGHRA, YSYEKL. With V trimmed by 0 bases and J by 2 bases, 3 bases remained unmatched. The DNA of the CDR3 is TGCGCCAGCAGCCAAGACCCGGGACAGGCCTACGAGCAGTACTTC. Translation gives CASSQDPGQAYEQYF.

The chain employs TRBV6-6 and TRBJ2-7, with a weak D call TRBD1 (6 bases). The CDR3 covers 14 residues. The germline CDR1 and CDR2 sequences are MNHNY and SVGAGI (reference sequence). Trimming removed 5 bases at V and 2 bases at J, with 13 bases between. As DNA, the CDR3 is TGTGCCAGCAGTGAACTCGACAGGCCCTACGAGCAGTACTTC. Translated: CASSELDRPYEQYF.

The chain is built from TRBV7-2 and TRBJ2-7, with 7 bases lining up with TRBD1. Germline V gene sequence: CDR1 SGHTA, CDR2 FQGNSA. The CDR3 runs 16 residues. The ends lost 5 bases at V and 4 bases at J; junction bases unmatched: 14. CDR3 DNA: TGTGCCAGCAGCCCTGAAAAAGCGACAGGGCAATACGAGCAGTACTTC. Its translation is CASSPEKATGQYEQYF.

A few counts support this clonotype. This rearrangement joins TRBV13 to TRBJ2-7; no clear D gene. The germline V and J ends were trimmed by 2 bases and 5 bases, with 10 bases remaining between them. The CDR3 has 13 residues. In germline, CDR1 is PRHDT, CDR2 FYEKMQ (reference sequence). CDR3 loop: CASSLSLTNEQYF. The CDR3 DNA reads as TGTGCCAGCAGCTTATCCCTTACAAACGAGCAGTACTTC. Full variable domain (rest looked up from reference TRBV13 and TRBJ2-7): AAGVIQSPRHLIKEKRETATLKCYPIPRHDTVYWYQQGPGQDPQFLISFYEKMQSDKGSIPDRFSAQQFSDYHSELNMSSLELGDSALYFCASSLSLTNEQYFGPGTRLTVT.

The chain uses TRBV9 and TRBJ2-7; D is ambiguous. The assigned J gene may be wrong: the sequence end matches TRBJ2-1 better. From germline, CDR1 is SGDLS and CDR2 YYNGEE. The CDR3 totals 13 residues. DNA for the CDR3: TGTGCCAGCAGCGTAGTGTTGTTCCACGAGCAGTTCTTC. Amino acids: CASSVVLFHEQFF.

This clonotype has only a few counts. A read error may be the cause here, since a much bigger clone is one base away. The rearrangement links TRBV10-3 to TRBJ1-1, with a tentative D call TRBD1 (5 bases). Germline CDR1 and CDR2: ENHRY and SYGVKD. This CDR3 is built from 14 residues. Between the trimmed V and J ends, which lost 2 bases and 0 bases, there was a span of 7 bases. The CDR3 DNA reads TGTGCCATCAGTGAGCGGGGACTGAACACTGAAGCTTTCTTT. The encoded protein is CAISERGLNTEAFF.

The chain carries TRBV25-1 and TRBJ2-2; 7 bases fit TRBD1. Germline values: CDR1 MGHDK, CDR2 SYGVNS. This CDR3 spans 17 amino acids. J gave up 1 base and V 5 bases, and 10 bases lay outside the gene matches. Written as DNA, the CDR3 is TGTGCCAGCAGTCATATCCGACAGGGAGTGAACACCGGGGAGCTGTTTTTT. It yields the protein CASSHIRQGVNTGELFF. Complete variable domain (other parts from reference TRBV25-1 and TRBJ2-2): EADIYQTPRYLVIGTGKKITLECSQTMGHDKMYWYQQDPGMELHLIHYSYGVNSTEKGDLSSESTVSRIRTEHFPLTLESARPSHTSQYLCASSHIRQGVNTGELFFGEGSRLTVL.

The chain has TRBV7-2 and TRBJ2-6, with 7 bases matching TRBD1. This CDR3 region has 18 residues. The germline V gene has CDR1 SGHTA and CDR2 FQGNSA. Trimming cost V 5 bases and J 2 bases; bases outside gene matches: 12. The DNA of the CDR3 is TGTGCCAGCAGCACCCGGACAGGTGGGGTCGCTGGGGCCAACGTCCTGACTTTC. The encoded protein is CASSTRTGGVAGANVLTF. Complete variable domain (other parts from reference TRBV7-2 and TRBJ2-6): GAGVSQSPSNKVTEKGKDVELRCDPISGHTALYWYRQSLGQGLEFLIYFQGNSAPDKSGLPSDRFSAERTGGSVSTLTIQRTQQEDSAVYLCASSTRTGGVAGANVLTFGAGSRLTVL.